The 7 T cell receptor beta chains below were found in one sample sequenced in a study of blood T cell repertoires in COVID-19 (dated by TCRdb to between 2020 and 2021). Libraries were built with the immunoSEQ multiplex PCR assay. TCRdb took this table from immuneACCESS and kept in-frame rearrangements with V and J called. Such tables lack part of the clones; where checked against another copy, unresolved V genes explain under half of the gap, and the rest is unexplained. For this sample the table gives about 160,000 clones, of which around 85% were detected only once. Roughly 4% of the sample rests with the top ten. The sample comprised peripheral blood. The receptor set was obtained from a woman in her 70s with acute or convalescent COVID-19.

CDR3: CASSQGFGYTF. CDR3 nucleotide sequence: TGTGCCAGCAGCCAGGGGTTTGGCTACACCTTC. The V gene is TRBV7-2, the J gene TRBJ1-2; D possibly corresponds to TRBD1 (6 bases). This CDR3 has 11 residues. The V and J ends lost 5 bases and 7 bases respectively, with 8 bases between them. CDR1 and CDR2 (germline): SGHTA, FQGNSA.

The chain couples TRBV30 to TRBJ1-3; unclear D gene. V was trimmed by 3 bases and J by 7 bases, leaving 7 bases between them. The CDR3 loop spans 11 amino acids. The germline gives CDR1 GTSNPN, CDR2 SVGIG (reference sequence). The CDR3 sequence is CAWRTGNTIYF. For the CDR3, the DNA is TGTGCCTGGAGGACGGGGAACACCATATATTTT.

The chain uses TRBV18 and TRBJ2-5, with 14 bases fitting TRBD2. V gave up 3 bases and J gave up 2 bases; unmatched junction bases: 2. CDR3 length: 16 residues. Germline V gives CDR1 KGHSH, CDR2 LQKENI. As DNA, the CDR3 is TGTGCCAGCTCACCGCGGACTAGCGGGGGGCAAGAGACCCAGTACTTC. Its protein is CASSPRTSGGQETQYF.

This chain connects TRBV20-1 to TRBJ1-1, with D possibly matching TRBD1 (6 bases). Trimming stripped 4 bases from V and 8 bases from J, with 8 bases between. CDR3 size: 10 residues. Germline CDR1 and CDR2: DFQATT and SNEGSKA (reference sequence). In DNA, the CDR3 is TGCAGTGCTACACAGGGAGAAGCTTTCTTT. Translating it yields CSATQGEAFF.

The chain links TRBV6-2 or TRBV6-3 to TRBJ1-4, with 8 bases that match TRBD1. There are 14 residues in the CDR3. CDR1 is MNHEY and CDR2 is SVGEGT in the germline V gene. The V and J ends lost 6 bases and 10 bases, in that order; junction bases with no gene match: 10. The CDR3 sequence: CASSPQGEVGKLFF. The CDR3 DNA sequence: TGTGCCAGCAGCCCACAGGGGGAGGTCGGAAAACTGTTTTTT.

The genes are TRBV27 and TRBJ1-5, with 10 bases fitting TRBD1. CDR1 is MNHEY and CDR2 is SMNVEV in the germline V gene (reference sequence). The CDR3 consists of 15 residues. J gave up 8 bases and V 5 bases, and 9 bases lay outside the gene matches. CDR3 nucleotides: TGTGCCAGCAGTAGGACAGGGGGGCTCCGGGAGCCCCAGCATTTT. As protein: CASSRTGGLREPQHF.

This sequence joins TRBV6-1 and TRBJ1-4; 8 bases match TRBD1. This CDR3 is 16 amino acids long. Germline CDR1 and CDR2: MNHNS and SASEGT. V lost 4 bases, J lost 3 bases, and 7 bases stayed unmatched. The CDR3 nucleotides are TGTGCCAGCAGTGTGGGACAGGCGACTTCTAATGAAAAACTGTTTTTT. Protein sequence: CASSVGQATSNEKLFF.